This T cell receptor (beta chain) emerged from a study of blood T cell repertoires in COVID-19. In the study overall: Both acute and convalescent COVID-19 samples were obtained from the United States, Italy and Spain. From T cells, B-cell-depleted T cells, or PBMCs came the material, which was cDNA or gDNA.

With regard to this clone: At one end the junction does not follow the germline gene, possibly because of a read error.

Original methodology: Reference gene primer amplification in the assay estimated nucleated cell counts. The assay was immunoSEQ multiplex PCR, and TCRdb's table has in-frame clones only and misses some. V, J and clone size are those of that table, while D and trimming were read from the DNA. Of around 300,000 clones listed, around 90% are singletons. From germline, CDR1 is SNHLY and CDR2 FYNNEI. CDR3 length: 14 residues. The sequenced material came from peripheral blood. This receptor was identified in a woman in her forties who had recovered from COVID-19. The chain is built from TRBV2 and TRBJ1-4; TRBD1 agrees at 7 bases. The CDR3 nucleotides read TGTGCCAGCACCCTACAGGGGCGGAATGAAAACCTGTTTTTT. Translated: CASTLQGRNENLFF.